The 32 T cell receptor beta chains listed next were all sequenced from one sample in a study of blood T cell repertoires in COVID-19. TCRdb's table, derived via immunoSEQ multiplex PCR, lists solely in-frame clones and lacks some. Of approximately 200,000 clones in the sample, around 88% were seen once. The sequenced material came from peripheral blood. Receptors were obtained from a young woman with acute or convalescent COVID-19.

The chain is built from TRBV29-1 and TRBJ2-1; 8 bases agree with TRBD1. The CDR3 sequence is 14 residues long. V gave up 3 bases and J gave up 5 bases; unmatched junction bases: 6. Germline CDR1 SQVTM, CDR2 ANQGSEA. The CDR3 DNA sequence: TGCAGCGTTGAGCAGGACAGGGTAAACAATGAGCAGTTCTTC. As protein: CSVEQDRVNNEQFF.

This sequence joins TRBV2 and TRBJ2-7, with TRBD1 as a possible D gene (6 bases). Trimming cost V 7 bases and J 3 bases, with 13 bases left between them. From germline, CDR1 is SNHLY and CDR2 FYNNEI. CDR3 length: 13 amino acids. In DNA form, the CDR3 reads TGTGCCAGCATACAGGACAGACTCTACGAGCAGTACTTC. Its translation: CASIQDRLYEQYF.

The V and J genes are TRBV7-9 and TRBJ2-3, with 7 bases identical to TRBD1. The germline V gene encodes CDR1 SEHNR and CDR2 FQNEAQ (reference sequence). The V and J ends lost 2 bases and 6 bases, in that order; junction bases with no gene match: 8. The CDR3 totals 15 residues. CDR3 nucleotides: TGTGCCAGCAGCTTACGTCCAGGGGGTTCGGATACGCAGTATTTT. This encodes CASSLRPGGSDTQYF.

The CDR3, as DNA: TGTGCCAGCAGCCGGACTGATCTCTACGAGCAGTACTTC. Amino acid sequence: CASSRTDLYEQYF. The J gene is TRBJ2-7, the V gene TRBV9; tentatively, D is TRBD2 (5 bases). The CDR3 has 13 residues. CDR1 and CDR2 (germline): SGDLS, YYNGEE. The ends were cut back, 4 bases at V and 3 bases at J, with 11 bases in the middle.

The J gene is TRBJ1-6, the V gene TRBV27; no firm D call. Germline CDR1 and CDR2: MNHEY and SMNVEV (reference sequence). The germline V and J ends were trimmed by 3 bases and 7 bases, with 4 bases remaining between them. The CDR3 sequence is 12 residues long. CDR3 residues: CASSFVNSPLHF. The CDR3 bases are TGTGCCAGCAGTTTCGTCAATTCACCCCTCCACTTT.

The V gene is TRBV19, the J gene TRBJ1-5, with 8 nucleotides matching TRBD1. Germline lookup yields CDR1 LNHDA and CDR2 SQIVND (reference sequence). V lost 6 bases to trimming and J lost 0 bases; unmatched junction nucleotides: 4. The CDR3 runs 15 residues. In DNA form, the CDR3 reads TGTGCCAGTAGCAGGGGGCGGAGTAGCAATCAGCCCCAGCATTTT. Its translation: CASSRGRSSNQPQHF.

The chain combines TRBV3-1 (or the pseudogene TRBV3-2) with TRBJ2-5; 8 nucleotides agree with TRBD1. The germline gives CDR1 LGHDT, CDR2 YNNKEL (reference sequence). This CDR3 region has 17 residues. Trimming removed 2 bases from V and 5 bases from J; junction bases left unmatched: 13. The CDR3 protein is CASSQWAGQGGRETQYF. The CDR3 coding sequence is TGTGCCAGCAGCCAATGGGCCGGACAGGGTGGGCGCGAGACCCAGTACTTC.

The chain employs TRBV24-1 and TRBJ2-1; TRBD2 aligns across 11 bases. CDR1 and CDR2 (germline): KGHDR, SFDVKD. V gave up 4 bases and J gave up 7 bases; unmatched junction bases: 8. The CDR3 has 16 residues. The CDR3 coding sequence is TGTGCCACCAGTGACCAACTAGCGGGAGAACCGAATGAGCAGTTCTTC. It is translated as CATSDQLAGEPNEQFF.

This clone was picked up one time. The chain couples TRBV19 to TRBJ2-1, with 7 bases that match TRBD2. V trimming: 6 bases; J trimming: 8 bases; junction bases outside the gene matches: 16. Germline V CDR1 and CDR2: LNHDA, SQIVND (reference sequence). The CDR3 contains 16 residues. The CDR3 coding sequence is TGTGCCAGTAGACCCCCTATGGGGAGGGCCCGGGATGAGCAGTTCTTC. It encodes CASRPPMGRARDEQFF. Full variable domain (missing parts from reference TRBV19 and TRBJ2-1): DGGITQSPKYLFRKEGQNVTLSCEQNLNHDAMYWYRQDPGQGLRLIYYSQIVNDFQKGDIAEGYSVSREKKESFPLTVTSAQKNPTAFYLCASRPPMGRARDEQFFGPGTRLTVL.

V is TRBV27 and J is TRBJ2-7, with 7 bases aligning to TRBD2. This CDR3 region has 14 residues. Germline V gene sequence: CDR1 MNHEY, CDR2 SMNVEV (reference sequence). V was clipped by 6 bases and J by 3 bases; unmatched bases: 8. The CDR3 DNA follows: TGTGCCAGCAGGAGCGGGGCTGGTGTCTACGAGCAGTACTTC. Protein product: CASRSGAGVYEQYF.

CDR3 loop: CATSTRLSSYNSPLHF. The CDR3 DNA follows: TGTGCCACCAGCACGCGACTGAGCTCCTATAATTCACCCCTCCACTTT. This sequence joins TRBV15 and TRBJ1-6; D not resolved. The germline CDR1 and CDR2 sequences are LNHNV and YYDKDF (reference sequence). Trimming stripped 4 bases from V and 0 bases from J, with 10 bases between. There are 16 residues in the CDR3. Combining the CDR3 with reference TRBV15 and TRBJ1-6 gives the whole variable domain DAMVIQNPRYQVTQFGKPVTLSCSQTLNHNVMYWYQQKSSQAPKLLFHYYDKDFNNEADTPDNFQSRRPNTSFCFLDIRSPGLGDTAMYLCATSTRLSSYNSPLHFGNGTRLTVT.

This rearrangement joins TRBV5-4 to TRBJ2-3; 10 nucleotides align to TRBD2. The CDR3 is 19 amino acids. The V and J ends lost 4 bases and 5 bases, in that order; junction bases with no gene match: 19. Germline values: CDR1 SGHNT, CDR2 YYREEE (reference sequence). The CDR3 DNA follows: TGTGCCAGCAGCACCCCGACCCCCTCTAGCGGGAGAAGGATAGATACGCAGTATTTT. Encoded protein: CASSTPTPSSGRRIDTQYF.

This chain uses TRBV11-3 with TRBJ2-1; TRBD1 might be the D (5 bases). This CDR3 region has 12 residues. Germline V CDR1 and CDR2: SGHNT, YENEEA. The V gene lost 6 bases and the J gene lost 8 bases, with 11 bases spanning the gap. The CDR3 DNA is TGTGCCAGCAGTCCCTCCAGGGATGAGCAGTTCTTC. Protein sequence: CASSPSRDEQFF.

The chain recombines TRBV14 with TRBJ2-2, with 9 nucleotides matching TRBD2. The ends lost 0 bases at V and 9 bases at J; junction bases unmatched: 14. CDR1 SGHDN and CDR2 FVKESK come from the germline V gene. This CDR3 has 18 residues. The CDR3 nucleotides are TGTGCCAGCAGCCAAGAAGATAGCGGGAGAAGCTTAACCCGGGAGCTGTTTTTT. This sequence encodes CASSQEDSGRSLTRELFF.

The chain recombines TRBV9 with TRBJ2-6; 8 bases fit TRBD2. This CDR3 spans 16 amino acids. Trimming at V came to 7 bases and at J to 4 bases, leaving 10 bases not matched to a gene. In germline, CDR1 is SGDLS, CDR2 YYNGEE. CDR3 loop: CASEAGGLRGANVLTF. The DNA of the CDR3 is TGTGCCAGCGAGGCGGGAGGCCTAAGAGGGGCCAACGTCCTGACTTTC.

This clone was observed a handful of times. The gene calls are TRBV5-1 and TRBJ2-2, with unresolved D. The length of the CDR3 is 16 residues. Germline V lookup: CDR1 SGHRS, CDR2 YFSETQ. V lost 4 bases to trimming and J lost 0 bases, with 13 bases between them. The CDR3 DNA sequence: TGCGCCAGCAGCCCGGCAGAGGCTTCGAACACCGGGGAGCTGTTTTTT. The encoded protein is CASSPAEASNTGELFF.

The chain joins TRBV29-1 to TRBJ2-1, with D perhaps TRBD2 (5 bases). Germline values: CDR1 SQVTM, CDR2 ANQGSEA. V lost 7 bases, J lost 9 bases, and 16 bases lay in between. The CDR3 is made up of 12 amino acids. CDR3 amino acids: CSGTATRFEQFF. The CDR3 DNA is TGCAGCGGGACCGCAACTAGATTTGAGCAGTTCTTC.

The V gene is TRBV11-2, the J gene TRBJ1-2, with D possibly being TRBD1 (5 bases). V was trimmed by 3 bases and J by 0 bases, leaving 11 bases between them. Germline V gene lookup returns CDR1 SGHAT and CDR2 FQNNGV. The CDR3 loop spans 15 amino acids. As DNA, the CDR3 is TGTGCCAGCAGCTTGGGGGGAACCGCTAACTATGGCTACACCTTC. As protein: CASSLGGTANYGYTF.

The V call is TRBV11-3, the J call TRBJ2-3; D is ambiguous. V shed 5 bases and J shed 5 bases, with 11 bases lying between them. This CDR3 region has 13 residues. CDR1 and CDR2 from the germline V gene are SGHNT and YENEEA. The CDR3 loop is CASSQSRGDTQYF. CDR3 nucleotides: TGTGCCAGCAGCCAGAGCAGAGGAGATACGCAGTATTTT. Full variable domain (missing parts from reference TRBV11-3 and TRBJ2-3): EAGVVQSPRYKIIEKKQPVAFWCNPISGHNTLYWYLQNLGQGPELLIRYENEEAVDDSQLPKDRFSAERLKGVDSTLKIQPAELGDSAVYLCASSQSRGDTQYFGPGTRLTVL.

The chain links TRBV14 to TRBJ2-1; TRBD2 matches 11 bases. Germline CDR1 reads SGHDN; CDR2 reads FVKESK. CDR3 size: 14 residues. Losses at the gene ends were 4 bases for V and 5 bases for J; bases not matched to a gene: 1. The chain's CDR3 is CASSLTSGNNEQFF. CDR3 in DNA: TGTGCCAGCAGCCTGACTAGCGGGAACAATGAGCAGTTCTTC.

The chain combines TRBV18 with TRBJ2-5, with 11 bases lining up with TRBD2. The CDR3 has 14 residues. The V gene's germline CDR1 is KGHSH and CDR2 LQKENI. The V gene end was trimmed by 4 bases and the J gene end by 6 bases; junction bases not matched to a gene: 4. The CDR3, as DNA: TGTGCCAGCTCACTAGCGGGAGGGCCTCAGACCCAGTACTTC. Its protein is CASSLAGGPQTQYF.

The rearrangement joins TRBV7-2 to TRBJ2-7; D possibly corresponds to TRBD2 (6 bases). The CDR3 runs 12 residues. Per the germline V gene, CDR1 is SGHTA and CDR2 is FQGNSA. The V end lost 10 bases, the J end lost 4 bases, and 14 bases lay between the germline ends. CDR3 in DNA: TGTGCCAAGGAGCGGGTTCCGTACGAGCAGTACTTC. This gives the protein CAKERVPYEQYF. The whole variable domain, remainder taken from reference TRBV7-2 and TRBJ2-7, is GAGVSQSPSNKVTEKGKDVELRCDPISGHTALYWYRQSLGQGLEFLIYFQGNSAPDKSGLPSDRFSAERTGGSVSTLTIQRTQQEDSAVYLCAKERVPYEQYFGPGTRLTVT.

The chain links TRBV19 to TRBJ2-1; D is unclear. The V gene lost 10 bases and the J gene lost 3 bases, with 19 bases spanning the gap. The germline gives CDR1 LNHDA, CDR2 SQIVND (reference sequence). The CDR3 is 15 amino acids. This CDR3 reads CATKRPTSGYNEQFF. The CDR3 nucleotides read TGTGCCACGAAAAGGCCCACGTCGGGCTACAATGAGCAGTTCTTC.

The rearrangement joins TRBV20-1 to TRBJ2-5; a weak D match, TRBD2 (5 bases). Germline V CDR1 and CDR2: DFQATT, SNEGSKA (reference sequence). The CDR3 consists of 13 residues. The V and J ends lost 3 bases and 2 bases respectively, with 10 bases between them. This chain's CDR3 is CSASSARQETQYF. The DNA of the CDR3 is TGCAGTGCTAGTAGCGCCAGACAAGAGACCCAGTACTTC.

V usage is TRBV10-3 and J usage is TRBJ1-1, with TRBD1 as a possible D gene (5 bases). CDR1 ENHRY and CDR2 SYGVKD come from the germline V gene. This CDR3 has 14 amino acids. With 0 bases removed from V and 5 bases from J, the gap between germline ends came to 10 bases. The CDR3 spells CAISESGRGTEAFF. CDR3 sequence (DNA): TGTGCCATCAGTGAGTCCGGGAGGGGAACTGAAGCTTTCTTT.

This clone was counted between two and nine times. The rearrangement uses TRBV7-9 and TRBJ1-3; D is unresolved. Trimming took 5 bases from V and 2 from J, leaving 10 bases between them. This CDR3 is 14 amino acids long. Looked up from germline, CDR1 is SEHNR and CDR2 is FQNEAQ (reference sequence). CDR3 loop: CASSRGQAGNTIYF. In nucleotides, the CDR3 is TGTGCCAGCAGCCGTGGGCAGGCTGGAAACACCATATATTTT.

The chain uses TRBV5-4 and TRBJ2-2; D is uncertain. The CDR3 runs to 15 residues. V shed 1 base and J shed 1 base, with 8 bases lying between them. Germline CDR1 is SGHNT and CDR2 is YYREEE (reference sequence). CDR3 DNA sequence: TGTGCCAGCAGCTTGAAACAGCAGAACACCGGGGAGCTGTTTTTT. Translating it yields CASSLKQQNTGELFF.

Turning to this clone: An end of the junction differs from the germline gene, which may be a read error. The chain combines TRBV6-5 with TRBJ1-1; D not resolved. CDR3 size: 15 residues. Germline loops: CDR1 MNHEY, CDR2 SVGAGI. As DNA, the CDR3 is TGTGCCAGCAGTACCTATACACGGGGAGGAACTGAAACTTTCTTT. This sequence encodes CASSTYTRGGTETFF.

V is TRBV6-6 and J is TRBJ2-5; 8 positions agree with TRBD1. The J segment lost 5 bases and the V segment lost 5 bases, leaving 1 base of the junction unmatched. CDR1 is MNHNY and CDR2 is SVGAGI in the germline V gene (reference sequence). This CDR3 is 12 amino acids long. The CDR3 loop reads CASSRTGETQYF. The CDR3 nucleotides are TGTGCCAGCAGTAGGACAGGGGAGACCCAGTACTTC.

The chain recombines TRBV7-2 with TRBJ2-3, with a possible D match to TRBD1 (5 bases). With 3 bases removed from V and 5 bases from J, the gap between germline ends came to 12 bases. CDR3 length: 14 residues. CDR1 and CDR2 from the germline V gene are SGHTA and FQGNSA. The chain's CDR3 is CASSFSRAKDTQYF. CDR3 DNA: TGTGCCAGCAGCTTTTCCAGGGCGAAAGATACGCAGTATTTT.

The gene calls are TRBV3-1 (or the pseudogene TRBV3-2) and TRBJ2-7; D might be TRBD2 (6 bases). The germline V gene encodes CDR1 LGHDT and CDR2 YNNKEL (reference sequence). V was clipped by 8 bases and J by 3 bases, with 11 bases between them. This CDR3 spans 12 amino acids. CDR3 in DNA: TGTGCCAGCGGACCGGACTACTACGAGCAGTACTTC. It specifies CASGPDYYEQYF.

The chain has TRBV28 and TRBJ1-2; the match to TRBD1 covers 12 bases. This CDR3 comprises 13 residues. Unmatched junction bases numbered 5, after V lost 8 bases and J lost 7 bases. Germline loops: CDR1 MDHEN, CDR2 SYDVKM. CDR3 in amino acids: CASDRDRGLGYTF. The CDR3 nucleotides are TGTGCCAGCGACCGGGACAGGGGGCTTGGCTACACCTTC.